One and the same sample provided the 4 T cell receptor beta chains below, sequenced in a study of blood T cells in healthy people across ages. Using a J-beta primer mix together with a sample-barcoded 5' primer, a second PCR was run for about 6 to 12 cycles. TCRdb fed the 5' RACE reads into MiXCR, producing one record per CDR3 protein. The sample gives about 780,000 distinct CDR3 sequences, roughly 46% of which show up once; approximately 18% is in the top ten. Sequencing was carried out using blood. These receptors were taken from a man older than 75 in good health.

This clonotype was detected a few times. The rearrangement joins TRBV18 to TRBJ2-7, with 13 bases aligning to TRBD2. CDR3 length: 15 amino acids. Germline-derived CDR1 and CDR2 are KGHSH and LQKENI. V was pared by 2 bases and J by 4 bases, with 2 bases of the junction left unmatched. The CDR3 protein is CASSPTSGREYEQYF. CDR3 sequence (DNA): TGTGCCAGCTCACCAACTAGCGGGAGGGAATACGAGCAGTACTTC.

Concerning this clonotype itself: Sequence at one end of the junction differs from germline and may be a read error. CDR3 nucleotide sequence: TGTGCCAGCAGTCATGGACTAGCGGGAACGAGCTCCCACAATGAGCAGTTCTTC. It specifies CASSHGLAGTSSHNEQFF. The chain carries TRBV2 and TRBJ2-1; 12 bases are a match to TRBD2. Looked up from germline, CDR1 is SNHLY and CDR2 is FYNNEI. The CDR3 consists of 18 residues.

The chain couples TRBV20-1 to TRBJ2-5; D is possibly TRBD1 or TRBD2 (5 bases each). CDR1 is DFQATT and CDR2 is SNEGSKA in the germline V gene (reference sequence). V gave up 2 bases and J gave up 5 bases, with 27 bases separating them. This CDR3 region has 18 residues. CDR3 coding DNA: TGCAGTGCTAGATTGATACGAGGGATTGGGGACCTCTTGGAGACCCAGTACTTC. Protein product: CSARLIRGIGDLLETQYF.

There are a few counts of this clonotype. J is TRBJ2-3 and V is TRBV7-2, with a tentative D call TRBD1 (5 bases). The CDR3 runs to 12 residues. Trimming left V 1 base short and J 14 bases short, with 13 bases between. CDR1 and CDR2 (germline): SGHTA, FQGNSA. CDR3 amino acids: CASSLDSGFMYF. CDR3 nucleotides: TGTGCCAGCAGCTTAGATTCAGGGTTCATGTATTTT.